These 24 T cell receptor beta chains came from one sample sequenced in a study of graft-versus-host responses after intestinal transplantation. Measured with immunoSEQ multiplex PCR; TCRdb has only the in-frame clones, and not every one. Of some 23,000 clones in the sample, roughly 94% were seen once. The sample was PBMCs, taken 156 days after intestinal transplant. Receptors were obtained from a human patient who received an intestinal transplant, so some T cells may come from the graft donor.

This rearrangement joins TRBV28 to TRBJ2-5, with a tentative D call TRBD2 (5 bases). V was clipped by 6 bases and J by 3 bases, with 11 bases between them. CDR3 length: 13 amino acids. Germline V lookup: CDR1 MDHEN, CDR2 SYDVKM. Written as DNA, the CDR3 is TGTGCCAGCAGCTTGTGGCGGGAAGAGACCCAGTACTTC. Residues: CASSLWREETQYF.

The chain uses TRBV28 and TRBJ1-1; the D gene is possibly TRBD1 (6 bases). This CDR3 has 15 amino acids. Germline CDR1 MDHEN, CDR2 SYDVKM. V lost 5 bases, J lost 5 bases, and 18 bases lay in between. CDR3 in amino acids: CASSEQGLGVTEAFF. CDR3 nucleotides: TGTGCCAGCAGTGAACAGGGTTTGGGGGTAACTGAAGCTTTCTTT.

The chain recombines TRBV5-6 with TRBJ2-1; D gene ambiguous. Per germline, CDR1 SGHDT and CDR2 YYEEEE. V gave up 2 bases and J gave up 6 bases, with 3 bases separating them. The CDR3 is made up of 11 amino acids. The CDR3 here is CASSFSNEQFF. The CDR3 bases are TGTGCCAGCAGCTTTAGCAATGAGCAGTTCTTC.

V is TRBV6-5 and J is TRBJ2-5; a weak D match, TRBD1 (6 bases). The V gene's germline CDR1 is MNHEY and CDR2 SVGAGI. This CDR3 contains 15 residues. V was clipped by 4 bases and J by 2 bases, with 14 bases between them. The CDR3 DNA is TGTGCCAGCAGTTTGCTTTCAGGGGTACAAGAGACCCAGTACTTC. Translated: CASSLLSGVQETQYF.

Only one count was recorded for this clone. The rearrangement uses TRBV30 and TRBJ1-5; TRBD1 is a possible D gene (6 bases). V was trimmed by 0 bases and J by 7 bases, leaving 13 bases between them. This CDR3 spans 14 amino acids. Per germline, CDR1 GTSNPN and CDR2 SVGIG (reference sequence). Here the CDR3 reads CAWSVGGLGQPQHF. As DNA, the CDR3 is TGTGCCTGGAGTGTGGGGGGGCTGGGGCAGCCCCAGCATTTT. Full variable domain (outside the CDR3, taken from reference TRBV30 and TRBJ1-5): SQTIHQWPATLVQPVGSPLSLECTVEGTSNPNLYWYRQAAGRGLQLLFYSVGIGQISSEVPQNLSASRPQDRQFILSSKKLLLSDSGFYLCAWSVGGLGQPQHFGDGTRLSIL.

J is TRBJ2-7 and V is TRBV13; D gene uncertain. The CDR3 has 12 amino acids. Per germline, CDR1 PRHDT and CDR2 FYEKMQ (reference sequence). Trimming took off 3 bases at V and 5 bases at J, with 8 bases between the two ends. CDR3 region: CASSLVADEQYF. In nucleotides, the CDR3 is TGTGCCAGCAGCTTGGTGGCAGACGAGCAGTACTTC. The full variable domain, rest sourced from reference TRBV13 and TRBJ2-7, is AAGVIQSPRHLIKEKRETATLKCYPIPRHDTVYWYQQGPGQDPQFLISFYEKMQSDKGSIPDRFSAQQFSDYHSELNMSSLELGDSALYFCASSLVADEQYFGPGTRLTVT.

Here the CDR3 DNA reads TGTGCCAGCAGCTTAGAACAGGGGGCCTATGGCTACACCTTC. Translating it yields CASSLEQGAYGYTF. The chain joins TRBV11-2 to TRBJ1-2; TRBD1 agrees at 9 bases. J was trimmed by 4 bases and V by 0 bases; bases with no gene match: 0. The CDR3 totals 14 residues. Germline CDR1 and CDR2: SGHAT and FQNNGV.

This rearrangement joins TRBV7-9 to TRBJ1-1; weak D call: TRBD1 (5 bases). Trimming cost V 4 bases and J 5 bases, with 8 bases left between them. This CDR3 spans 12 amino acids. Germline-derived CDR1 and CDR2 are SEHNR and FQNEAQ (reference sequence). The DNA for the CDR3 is TGTGCCAGCAGCTCGGGGGAGACTGAAGCTTTCTTT. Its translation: CASSSGETEAFF.

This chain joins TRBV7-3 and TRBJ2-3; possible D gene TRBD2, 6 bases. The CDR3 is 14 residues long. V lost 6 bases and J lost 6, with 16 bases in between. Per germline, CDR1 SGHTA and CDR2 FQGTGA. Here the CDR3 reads CASRSGTGIDTQYF. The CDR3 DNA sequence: TGTGCCAGCAGGTCCGGGACTGGTATTGATACGCAGTATTTT.

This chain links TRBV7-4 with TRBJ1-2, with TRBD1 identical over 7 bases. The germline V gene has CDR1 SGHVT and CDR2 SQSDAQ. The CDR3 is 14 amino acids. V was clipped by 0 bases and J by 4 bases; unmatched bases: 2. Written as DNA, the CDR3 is TGTGCCAGCAGCTTAGCGACAGGGACCTATGGCTACACCTTC. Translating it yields CASSLATGTYGYTF.

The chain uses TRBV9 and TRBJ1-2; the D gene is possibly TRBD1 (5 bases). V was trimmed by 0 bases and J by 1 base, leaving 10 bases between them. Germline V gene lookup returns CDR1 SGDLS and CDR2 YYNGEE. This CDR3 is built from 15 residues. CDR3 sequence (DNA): TGTGCCAGCAGCGTAGATGGGGGATTTAACTATGGCTACACCTTC. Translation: CASSVDGGFNYGYTF. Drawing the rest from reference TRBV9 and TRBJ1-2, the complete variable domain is DSGVTQTPKHLITATGQRVTLRCSPRSGDLSVYWYQQSLDQGLQFLIQYYNGEERAKGNILERFSAQQFPDLHSELNLSSLELGDSALYFCASSVDGGFNYGYTFGSGTRLTVV.

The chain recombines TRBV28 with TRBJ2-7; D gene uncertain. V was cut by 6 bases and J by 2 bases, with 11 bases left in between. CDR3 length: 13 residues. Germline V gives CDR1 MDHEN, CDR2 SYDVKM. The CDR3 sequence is CASSLASPYEQYF. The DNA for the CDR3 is TGTGCCAGCAGCCTGGCCAGCCCCTACGAGCAGTACTTC.

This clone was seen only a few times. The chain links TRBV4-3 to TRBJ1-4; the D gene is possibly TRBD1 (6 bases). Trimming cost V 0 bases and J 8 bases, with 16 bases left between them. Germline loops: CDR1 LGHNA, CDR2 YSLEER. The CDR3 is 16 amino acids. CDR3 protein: CASSQDFWTGGEKLFF. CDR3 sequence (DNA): TGCGCCAGCAGCCAAGATTTCTGGACCGGGGGCGAAAAACTGTTTTTT.

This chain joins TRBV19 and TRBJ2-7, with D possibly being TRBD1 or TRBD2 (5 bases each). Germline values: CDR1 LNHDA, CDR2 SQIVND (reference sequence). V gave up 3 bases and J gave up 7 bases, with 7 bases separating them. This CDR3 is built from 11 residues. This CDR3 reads CASSIGTEQYF. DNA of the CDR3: TGTGCCAGTAGTATCGGGACGGAGCAGTACTTC. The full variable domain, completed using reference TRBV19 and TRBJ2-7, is DGGITQSPKYLFRKEGQNVTLSCEQNLNHDAMYWYRQDPGQGLRLIYYSQIVNDFQKGDIAEGYSVSREKKESFPLTVTSAQKNPTAFYLCASSIGTEQYFGPGTRLTVT.

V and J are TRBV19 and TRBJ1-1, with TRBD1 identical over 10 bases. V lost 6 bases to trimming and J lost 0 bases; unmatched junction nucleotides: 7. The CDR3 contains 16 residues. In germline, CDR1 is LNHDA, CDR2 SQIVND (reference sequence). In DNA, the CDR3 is TGTGCCAGTAGGCTGACAGGGGGCTTTTTGAACACTGAAGCTTTCTTT. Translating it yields CASRLTGGFLNTEAFF.

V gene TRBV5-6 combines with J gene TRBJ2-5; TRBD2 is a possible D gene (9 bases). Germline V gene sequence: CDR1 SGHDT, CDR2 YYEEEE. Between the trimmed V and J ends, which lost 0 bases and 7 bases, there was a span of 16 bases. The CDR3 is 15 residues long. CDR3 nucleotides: TGTGCCAGCAGCTTGGGCCTAGCGGGGACAGGGACCCAGTACTTC. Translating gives CASSLGLAGTGTQYF.

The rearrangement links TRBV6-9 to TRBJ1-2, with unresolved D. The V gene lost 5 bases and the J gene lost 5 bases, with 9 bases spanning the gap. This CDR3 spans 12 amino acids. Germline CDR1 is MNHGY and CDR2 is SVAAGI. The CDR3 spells CASSDRPYGYTF. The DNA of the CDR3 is TGTGCCAGCAGTGATCGACCGTATGGCTACACCTTC.

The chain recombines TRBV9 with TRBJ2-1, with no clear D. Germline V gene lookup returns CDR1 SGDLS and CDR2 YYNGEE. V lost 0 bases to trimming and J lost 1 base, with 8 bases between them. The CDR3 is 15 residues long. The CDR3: CASSVGPNSYNEQFF. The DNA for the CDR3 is TGTGCCAGCAGCGTAGGACCCAATTCCTACAATGAGCAGTTCTTC.

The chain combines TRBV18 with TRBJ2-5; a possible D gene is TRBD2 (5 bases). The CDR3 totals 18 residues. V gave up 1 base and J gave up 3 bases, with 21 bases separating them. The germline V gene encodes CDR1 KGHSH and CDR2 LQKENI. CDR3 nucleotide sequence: TGTGCCAGCTCACCACGGCTCCCTAGCTACAGTGGGAAAGAGACCCAGTACTTC. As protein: CASSPRLPSYSGKETQYF.

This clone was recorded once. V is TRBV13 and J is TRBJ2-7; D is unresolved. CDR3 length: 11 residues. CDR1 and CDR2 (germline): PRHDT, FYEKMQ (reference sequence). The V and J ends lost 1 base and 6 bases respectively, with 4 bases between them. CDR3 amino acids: CASSLVGEQYF. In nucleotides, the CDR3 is TGTGCCAGCAGCTTAGTAGGCGAGCAGTACTTC.

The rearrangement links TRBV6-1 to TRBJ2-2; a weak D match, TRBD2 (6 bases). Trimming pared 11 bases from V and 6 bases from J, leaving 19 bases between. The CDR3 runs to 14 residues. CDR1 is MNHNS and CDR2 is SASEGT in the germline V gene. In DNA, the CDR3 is TGTGCCGCCGGGAGTACTTCCGTCGCCGGGGAGCTGTTTTTT. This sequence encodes CAAGSTSVAGELFF.

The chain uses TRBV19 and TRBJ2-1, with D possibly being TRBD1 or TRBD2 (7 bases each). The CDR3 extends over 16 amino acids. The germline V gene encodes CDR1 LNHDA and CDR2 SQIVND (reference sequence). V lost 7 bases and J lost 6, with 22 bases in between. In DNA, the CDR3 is TGTGCCAGTAACCAAAGCAGGGGGGGCCGTAGCAATGAGCAGTTCTTC. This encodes CASNQSRGGRSNEQFF.

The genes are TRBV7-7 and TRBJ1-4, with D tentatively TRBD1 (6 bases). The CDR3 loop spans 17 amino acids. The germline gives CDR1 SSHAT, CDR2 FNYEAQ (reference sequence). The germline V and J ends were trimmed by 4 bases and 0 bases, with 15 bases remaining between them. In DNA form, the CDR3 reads TGTGCCAGCAGCTGGAAAACAGGGCCAGCAACTAATGAAAAACTGTTTTTT. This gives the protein CASSWKTGPATNEKLFF.

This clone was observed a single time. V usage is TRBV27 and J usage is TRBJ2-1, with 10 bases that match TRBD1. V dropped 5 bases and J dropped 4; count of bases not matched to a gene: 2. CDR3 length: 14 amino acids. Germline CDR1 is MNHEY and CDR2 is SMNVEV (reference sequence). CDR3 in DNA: TGTGCCAGCAGTCTGGGACAGGGGTACAATGAGCAGTTCTTC. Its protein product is CASSLGQGYNEQFF.